One TCR beta chain is described in this entry. This clonotype was recorded at least ten times. Its antigen is currently not known. Base qualities were left out, and no much larger clone turns up one base away. The CDR3 has 16 amino acids, counting the end cysteine and phenylalanine. The DNA shown is the 48-base CDR3, in frame from base 1. Taken from the germline V gene, the CDR1 and CDR2 loops are MDHEN and SYDVKM. The germline V and J ends show losses of 6 bases and 8 bases respectively, and no gene match explains 13 bases of the junction. This specimen comes from a study of regulatory T cells in long-lasting Graves disease (dated by TCRdb to the early 2020s). With respect to the entire study: Patients with newly diagnosed Graves' disease had been on antithyroid drugs for under 3 months. Patients with persistent Graves' disease were compared with patients with newly diagnosed Graves' disease using TCR sequencing and RNA sequencing of peripheral blood. The study was conducted in China and was registered as a clinical trial. TCR sequencing covered about 13 persistent and around 20 newly diagnosed Graves' disease patients, 33 samples in total. The study at large found these results: The small sample size was acknowledged by the authors as a limitation that may reduce accuracy. Only the TCR beta chain was sequenced and analyzed. Because the primary lesion, thyroid tissue, could not be accessed, the study looked at peripheral blood alone. More public clonotypes were shared among persistent patients (roughly 3,000) than among newly diagnosed patients (966). Lower TCR Shannon entropy and fewer highly expanded clones were observed in persistent Graves' disease patients than in newly diagnosed patients, which suggested clonal expansion. TRBV28, TRBJ1-2 and TRBJ2-5 were preferentially used in persistent disease, while TRBV20-1 and TRBJ2-1 were favored in newly diagnosed disease.

Libraries were constructed by multiplex PCR. Sequenced using an Illumina HiSeq 4000. TCR beta libraries were built with iRepertoire HTBI primers and Arm-PCR amplification of CDR3 regions. PCR products were gel purified before sequencing. The authors' analysis ran thus. Gene usage analysis of CDR3 amino acid clonotypes used the roughly 62 TRBV and approximately 13 TRBJ segments found across samples. COPE and FqMerger were used to merge the filtered high-quality paired reads into contigs. BLAST was used to align contigs to IMGT TRBV, TRBD and TRBJ reference genes, and CDR3 was defined according to IMGT. Any clonotype with a frequency above 0.1% was classified as a highly expanded clone. Repertoire diversity was measured by Shannon entropy, and V-J evenness by the Gini coefficient. Public clonotypes were defined as clonotypes shared by more than one individual. Using fastp at Q25 and MiXCR, TCRdb reprocessed the public reads and kept productive beta chains. Each record represents a unique CDR3 protein, reported with the most common genes and DNA among its rows. Clone size and V and J calls follow TCRdb, not the original study. Across this sample there are hundreds of thousands of distinct CDR3 sequences, with about 15% seen only once. The leading ten clones occupy roughly 25% of the sample.

The label giving this sample's time point can be read as: newly diagnosed GD, antithyroid drugs for less than 3 months. For both TCR sequencing and RNA sequencing, RNA was extracted from PBMCs in TRIzol. The diagnosis of Graves' disease was made according to American Thyroid Association guidelines. Patients were recruited from an endocrinology department in Xi'an, China. From each patient, about 9.7 milliliters of peripheral blood was collected into an EDTA anticoagulant tube. Ficoll Paque Plus density gradient separation was used to isolate PBMCs, and no additional T cell sorting was done. An Agilent 2100 Bioanalyzer and agarose gel were used to check RNA quality, while a NanoDrop 2000 measured RNA concentration. The sample was also linked to a second study, of T cells in Graves' hyperthyroidism and ophthalmopathy. As that second paper reports: Graves' hyperthyroidism was defined as stable when no progression to ophthalmopathy occurred over 18 months of follow-up. The hyperthyroidism patients were between 18 and 65 years old and newly diagnosed, with a disease duration of less than 2 months. Exclusion was applied to patients with uncontrolled infections, other autoimmune diseases, pregnancy or lactation. Diagnoses were based on clinical symptoms, serum thyroxine and TRAb, thyroid ultrasound and orbital computed tomography. A first-round RT-PCR of the TCR CDR3 used the HTBI primer set with the Qiagen OneStep RT-PCR kit. Most expanded thyroid clonotypes (frequency above 0.001) were also found in blood, which suggests that blood repertoires may mirror thyroid immune responses. Ophthalmopathy was separated from stable hyperthyroidism by a 13 V-J signature model, with roughly 88% sensitivity and around 81% specificity obtained in cross-validation and 80%/75% obtained in testing. In validation, progression to ophthalmopathy was predicted by the model with 70% to 71% sensitivity and around 75% specificity, a median of approximately 7.1 months before onset. To identify distinguishing TCR V-J signatures, a discovery cohort of about 100 patients was used, comprising 43 with Graves' ophthalmopathy and some 60 with stable Graves' hyperthyroidism. Prospective prediction of ophthalmopathy was tested in an independent validation cohort of fewer than 20 hyperthyroidism patients and 15 to 17 patients who later progressed to ophthalmopathy. The approximately 97 discovery patients were randomly divided into training and test sets at a 7:3 ratio. In roughly six Graves' hyperthyroidism patients, the study also compared T-cell repertoires from thyroid tissue with T-cell repertoires from blood. Following sampling, methimazole starting at 30 mg daily was given to hyperthyroidism patients, and high-dose intravenous methylprednisolone was given to ophthalmopathy patients. Libraries were constructed in a second round of multiplex PCR, after which size selection and purification were performed. Sequencing of the libraries was done on an Illumina HiSeq2000 using paired-end 100 bp reads. Raw data were processed with SOAPnuke, discarding reads with adapters, uncalled bases, mean Phred below 15, or no exact constant-primer or identifier match. COPE v1.2.5 was used to merge high-quality paired reads, and clonotypes were defined as unique nucleotide sequences. MiTCR v1.1 was used to align clonotypes to the IMGT TRBV, TRBD and TRBJ reference segments. The analysis was restricted to V-J combinations with a frequency above 0.0001, which together covered approximately 99% of the repertoires. The TCS score was defined as F50 (clonal expansion) divided by E x V (chaos), with BLOSUM62-based TCRdist calculated between CDR3 peptides within each V-J. Welch's t-statistics and random forest reduced some 510 V-J features to under 15, which were used in a naive Bayes classifier (R e1071). Sample size was not statistically predetermined, and blinding of investigators to group allocation was not performed. The paper describes TCR Vbeta CDR3 sequencing of 120 to 150 peripheral blood samples, made up of about 41 ophthalmopathy patients, over 70 hyperthyroidism patients and some 17 progressor patients.

The sample was peripheral blood mononuclear cells (PBMCs), taken at new diagnosis, from a patient treated with antithyroid drugs. The TCR sequence derives from a woman aged 35-60 years with Graves disease. Donor details come from another sample of the same person, matched by shared clones. This receptor chain uses TRBV28 and TRBJ1-4; 9 middle bases align to TRBD1. At the DNA level, the sequence is TGTGCCAGCAGCCCCACCACACAGGGGGCATTAGAAAAACTGTTTTTT. Its translation is CASSPTTQGALEKLFF.